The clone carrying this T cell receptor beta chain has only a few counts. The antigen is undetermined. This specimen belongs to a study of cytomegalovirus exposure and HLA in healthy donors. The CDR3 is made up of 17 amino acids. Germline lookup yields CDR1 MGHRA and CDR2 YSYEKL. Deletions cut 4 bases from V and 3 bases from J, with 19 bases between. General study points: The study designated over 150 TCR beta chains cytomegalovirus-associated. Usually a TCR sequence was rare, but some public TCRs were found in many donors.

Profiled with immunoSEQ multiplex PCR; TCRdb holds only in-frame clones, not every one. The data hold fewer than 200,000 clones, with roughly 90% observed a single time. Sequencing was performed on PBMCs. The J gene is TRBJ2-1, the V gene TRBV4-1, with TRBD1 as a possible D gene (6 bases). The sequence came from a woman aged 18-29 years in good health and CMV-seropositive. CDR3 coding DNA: TGCGCCAGCAGCCTAAGCCCTCCAGGGGCGAACTACAATGAGCAGTTCTTC. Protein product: CASSLSPPGANYNEQFF.